Described below is a single T cell receptor (beta chain) sequence and its context. The antigen it recognizes is unknown. Per-nucleotide qualities are absent, and no much larger clonotype sits a single base away. Interpreted using the paper, the time point label stands for: newly diagnosed GD, antithyroid drugs for less than 3 months. For both TCR sequencing and RNA sequencing, RNA was extracted from PBMCs using TRIzol. The diagnosis of Graves' disease followed American Thyroid Association guidelines. Recruitment of patients was carried out at an endocrinology department in Xi'an, China. From each patient, approximately 10 milliliters of peripheral blood was collected into an EDTA anticoagulant tube. Ficoll Paque Plus density gradient separation was used to isolate PBMCs, and no additional T cell sorting was done. An Agilent 2100 Bioanalyzer and agarose gel were used to assess RNA quality, and a NanoDrop 2000 was used to measure RNA concentration.

These data come from a study of regulatory T cells in long-lasting Graves disease (dated by TCRdb to the early 2020s). In terms of the full investigation: In the newly diagnosed Graves' disease group, patients had been taking antithyroid drugs for less than 3 months. Peripheral blood TCR sequencing and RNA sequencing compared persistent Graves' disease patients with newly diagnosed Graves' disease patients. The study was conducted in China and was registered as a clinical trial. A total of 35 or so samples were covered by TCR sequencing, comprising roughly 13 persistent and roughly 20 newly diagnosed Graves' disease patients.

Beyond this particular receptor, the publication reports: The small sample size was acknowledged by the authors as a limitation that may reduce accuracy. TRBV28, TRBJ1-2 and TRBJ2-5 were preferentially used in persistent disease, while TRBV20-1 and TRBJ2-1 were favored in newly diagnosed disease. Sequencing and analysis were restricted to the TCR beta chain. Because the primary lesion, thyroid tissue, could not be accessed, the study looked at peripheral blood alone. A larger number of public clonotypes was shared among persistent patients (around 2,500) than among newly diagnosed patients (roughly 1,000). Compared with newly diagnosed patients, persistent Graves' disease patients had lower TCR Shannon entropy and fewer highly expanded clones, which suggests clonal expansion.

Preparation of the library involved multiplex PCR. Sequencing used an Illumina HiSeq 4000. TCR beta libraries were built with iRepertoire HTBI primers and Arm-PCR amplification of CDR3 regions. Before sequencing, the PCR products went through gel purification. Per the original workflow: Gene usage analysis of CDR3 amino acid clonotypes used the approximately 62 TRBV and approximately 13 TRBJ segments found across samples. COPE and FqMerger were used to merge filtered high-quality paired reads into contigs. BLAST was used to align contigs to IMGT TRBV, TRBD and TRBJ reference genes, and CDR3 was defined according to IMGT. Clonotypes above 0.1% frequency were classified as highly expanded clones. Repertoire diversity was measured by Shannon entropy, and V-J evenness by the Gini coefficient. A clonotype found in more than one individual was treated as public. TCRdb ran its own pipeline on the public reads, namely fastp trimming at Q25 and MiXCR clone calling, and kept in-frame beta chains. CDR3 protein duplicates are merged, each entry listing the most common genes and DNA. The V and J calls reflect TCRdb's pipeline rather than the authors' work. Recorded for this sample are approximately 480,000 distinct CDR3 sequences; roughly 17% of them occurred a single time. Together, the top ten hold 12% of the sample.

The CDR3 goes from the cysteine to the phenylalanine over 19 residues. The retained sequence is limited to the CDR3, 57 bases, with the frame set at the first base. Reading the germline V gene gives CDR1 SGHTA and CDR2 FQGTGA. From V the trimming removes 4 bases and from J it removes 0 bases, while the gene matches leave 14 bases of the junction unaccounted for. The same sample was also used in a study of T cells in Graves' hyperthyroidism and ophthalmopathy. Looking at the second paper: A patient counted as having stable Graves' hyperthyroidism if no progression to ophthalmopathy occurred over 18 months of follow-up. The hyperthyroidism patients were between 18 and 65 years old and newly diagnosed, with a disease duration of less than 2 months. Exclusion was applied to patients with uncontrolled infections, other autoimmune diseases, pregnancy or lactation. Diagnoses were established on the basis of clinical symptoms, serum thyroxine and TRAb, thyroid ultrasound, and orbital computed tomography. For the first round of RT-PCR on the TCR CDR3, the HTBI primer set was used together with the Qiagen OneStep RT-PCR kit. Most expanded thyroid clonotypes (frequency above 0.001) were also found in blood, which suggests that blood repertoires may mirror thyroid immune responses. A 13 V-J signature model separated ophthalmopathy from stable hyperthyroidism, with around 91% sensitivity and roughly 82% specificity in cross-validation and 80%/75% in testing. In validation, the model predicted progression to ophthalmopathy a median of 6.5 months before onset, with 70% to 71% sensitivity and 72.22% specificity. A discovery cohort of roughly 96 patients, about 43 with Graves' ophthalmopathy and approximately 60 with stable Graves' hyperthyroidism, was used to find distinguishing TCR V-J signatures. Prospective prediction of ophthalmopathy was tested in an independent validation cohort consisting of under 20 hyperthyroidism patients and more than 15 patients who later progressed to ophthalmopathy. The roughly 90 discovery patients were divided at random into training and test sets in a 7:3 ratio. Thyroid tissue and blood T-cell repertoires from roughly 6 Graves' hyperthyroidism patients were also compared in the study. After blood sampling, hyperthyroidism patients were treated with methimazole at a starting dose of 30 mg daily, and ophthalmopathy patients were treated with high-dose intravenous methylprednisolone. Libraries were constructed in a second round of multiplex PCR, after which size selection and purification were performed. The libraries were sequenced on an Illumina HiSeq2000 using paired-end 100 bp reads. SOAPnuke was used to process the raw data, with reads discarded if the reads contained adapters or uncalled bases, had a mean Phred below 15, or lacked an exact constant-primer or identifier match. COPE v1.2.5 was used to merge high-quality paired reads, and clonotypes were defined as unique nucleotide sequences. MiTCR v1.1 was used to align clonotypes to the IMGT TRBV, TRBD and TRBJ reference segments. Only V-J combinations with frequency above 0.0001, covering 98% to 99.2% of repertoires, were analysed. The TCS score was defined as F50 (clonal expansion) divided by E x V (chaos), with BLOSUM62-based TCRdist calculated between CDR3 peptides within each V-J. Welch's t-statistics and random forest reduced around 510 V-J features to 13, which were used in a naive Bayes classifier (R e1071). Sample size was not statistically predetermined, and investigators were not blinded to group allocation. TCR Vbeta CDR3 sequencing of 120 to 150 peripheral blood samples (around 45 ophthalmopathy, 75 hyperthyroidism and approximately 17 progressor patients) is reported in the paper.

Rearrangement joined TRBV7-3 to TRBJ1-1; 10 of the junction bases match TRBD1. The source was peripheral blood mononuclear cells (PBMCs), collected at new diagnosis, from a patient treated with antithyroid drugs. The TCR sequence derives from a man aged 40-50 years with Graves disease. Donor details come from another sample of the same person, matched by shared clones. The base sequence is TGTGCCAGCAGCTACTTGGGGACAGGGGACGGACTCATGAACACTGAAGCTTTCTTT. Its protein product is CASSYLGTGDGLMNTEAFF.